A selection of T cell receptor beta chains follows, all from one sample in a study of blood T cell repertoires in COVID-19. The repertoire was sequenced with immunoSEQ multiplex PCR; TCRdb's copy has only in-frame clones and lacks some. The sample includes 150,000 to 200,000 clones, roughly 90% seen only once; the top ten take roughly 11%. Sequenced: peripheral blood. Receptor source: a woman in her sixties with COVID-19, enrolled during active disease. Each CDR3 is given with its conserved first and last residue. The order of the fields is V gene, clone size, J gene, D gene, CDR3 protein, CDR3 DNA. D genes are given only for firm matches. Clone size is not always given. Where it is, it says once, few, many or a class for expanded clones.

V gene: TRBV6-6; clone size: NA; J gene: TRBJ2-7; D gene: TRBD1; CDR3 protein: CASINRGRREQYF; CDR3 DNA: TGTGCCAGCATCAACAGGGGGCGCCGCGAGCAGTACTTC
V gene: TRBV10-2; clone size: NA; J gene: TRBJ2-1; D gene: TRBD2; CDR3 protein: CASLLAGTSGYNEQFF; CDR3 DNA: TGCGCCAGCCTTCTTGCCGGGACTAGCGGTTACAATGAGCAGTTCTTC
V gene: TRBV10-2; clone size: once; J gene: TRBJ2-1; D gene: NA; CDR3 protein: CASSESKVGLYNEQFF; CDR3 DNA: TGCGCCAGCAGTGAGTCGAAGGTGGGACTTTACAATGAGCAGTTCTTC
V gene: TRBV28; clone size: NA; J gene: TRBJ1-2; D gene: TRBD1; CDR3 protein: CASTSLGRGPGGYTF; CDR3 DNA: TGTGCCAGCACTTCCTTAGGAAGGGGGCCCGGTGGCTACACCTTC
V gene: TRBV4-1; clone size: NA; J gene: TRBJ2-7; D gene: TRBD2; CDR3 protein: CASSQGLAGGPEYEQYF; CDR3 DNA: TGCGCCAGCAGCCAAGGACTAGCGGGAGGGCCGGAATACGAGCAGTACTTC
V gene: TRBV7-9; clone size: NA; J gene: TRBJ1-4; D gene: TRBD1; CDR3 protein: CASSSAGTGNEKLFF; CDR3 DNA: TGTGCCAGCAGTTCCGCCGGGACAGGGAATGAAAAACTGTTTTTT
V gene: TRBV18; clone size: NA; J gene: TRBJ2-5; D gene: TRBD1; CDR3 protein: CASSPGQGIQETQYF; CDR3 DNA: TGTGCCAGCTCACCGGGACAGGGGATTCAAGAGACCCAGTACTTC
V gene: TRBV29-1; clone size: NA; J gene: TRBJ2-7; D gene: NA; CDR3 protein: CSGLSGSSYEQYF; CDR3 DNA: TGCAGCGGACTATCGGGGAGCTCCTACGAGCAGTACTTC
V gene: TRBV4-1; clone size: NA; J gene: TRBJ2-7; D gene: NA; CDR3 protein: CASSQAREARPYEQYF; CDR3 DNA: TGCGCCAGCAGCCAAGCAAGGGAGGCGAGGCCCTACGAGCAGTACTTC
V gene: TRBV7-2; clone size: NA; J gene: TRBJ1-3; D gene: NA; CDR3 protein: CASSLASFSGNTIYF; CDR3 DNA: TGTGCCAGCAGCTTAGCTTCGTTCTCTGGAAACACCATATATTTT
V gene: TRBV19; clone size: NA; J gene: TRBJ2-3; D gene: NA; CDR3 protein: CASSIDRDSAQYF; CDR3 DNA: TGTGCCAGTAGTATAGATCGTGACTCGGCGCAGTATTTT
V gene: TRBV3-1/TRBV3-2; clone size: few; J gene: TRBJ1-2; D gene: TRBD1; CDR3 protein: CASSAGTGYGYTF; CDR3 DNA: TGTGCCAGCAGCGCCGGGACAGGGTATGGCTACACCTTC
V gene: TRBV11-3; clone size: NA; J gene: TRBJ2-5; D gene: NA; CDR3 protein: CASSYSGTTQETQYF; CDR3 DNA: TGTGCCAGCAGCTACTCCGGGACAACACAAGAGACCCAGTACTTC
V gene: TRBV11-3; clone size: few; J gene: TRBJ1-5; D gene: NA; CDR3 protein: CASSLTGSQPQHF; CDR3 DNA: TGTGCCAGCAGCCTTACAGGGAGTCAGCCCCAGCATTTT
V gene: TRBV19; clone size: once; J gene: TRBJ1-2; D gene: NA; CDR3 protein: CASRTLGGSDGYTF; CDR3 DNA: TGTGCCAGTAGGACTTTGGGGGGAAGTGATGGCTACACCTTC
V gene: TRBV19; clone size: NA; J gene: TRBJ2-1; D gene: TRBD2; CDR3 protein: CASSIAAGGHNEQFF; CDR3 DNA: TGTGCCAGTAGTATAGCAGCGGGGGGACACAATGAGCAGTTCTTC
V gene: TRBV4-3; clone size: NA; J gene: TRBJ2-5; D gene: TRBD1; CDR3 protein: CASSQRNLRDREETQYF; CDR3 DNA: TGCGCCAGCAGCCAGCGAAATCTTCGGGACAGGGAAGAGACCCAGTACTTC
V gene: TRBV12-3/TRBV12-4; clone size: NA; J gene: TRBJ1-2; D gene: NA; CDR3 protein: CASRSRGGGYTF; CDR3 DNA: TGTGCCAGCAGGAGCAGGGGTGGAGGCTACACCTTC
V gene: TRBV28; clone size: NA; J gene: TRBJ1-1; D gene: NA; CDR3 protein: CASSLTGLMNTEAFF; CDR3 DNA: TGTGCCAGCAGTTTGACAGGACTTATGAACACTGAAGCTTTCTTT
V gene: TRBV24-1; clone size: NA; J gene: TRBJ1-2; D gene: NA; CDR3 protein: CATRGLADYGYTF; CDR3 DNA: TGTGCCACCCGAGGGCTGGCGGACTATGGCTACACCTTC
V gene: TRBV4-2; clone size: NA; J gene: TRBJ2-1; D gene: TRBD2; CDR3 protein: CASSQEGTSSYNEQFF; CDR3 DNA: TGTGCCAGCAGCCAAGAGGGGACTAGTTCTTACAATGAGCAGTTCTTC
V gene: TRBV6-4; clone size: NA; J gene: TRBJ2-7; D gene: NA; CDR3 protein: CASRGPGTYEQYF; CDR3 DNA: TGTGCCAGCAGGGGCCCGGGGACCTACGAGCAGTACTTC
V gene: TRBV28; clone size: once; J gene: TRBJ1-2; D gene: NA; CDR3 protein: CASSLYPGMHYGYTF; CDR3 DNA: TGTGCCAGCAGTTTATATCCAGGGATGCACTATGGCTACACCTTC
V gene: TRBV5-1; clone size: NA; J gene: TRBJ2-7; D gene: TRBD1; CDR3 protein: CASSQGDRSYEQYF; CDR3 DNA: TGCGCCAGCAGCCAAGGGGACAGGTCCTACGAGCAGTACTTC
V gene: TRBV9; clone size: NA; J gene: TRBJ1-1; D gene: TRBD1; CDR3 protein: CASSPQTGGSNTEAFF; CDR3 DNA: TGTGCCAGCAGCCCCCAGACAGGGGGCTCGAACACTGAAGCTTTCTTT
V gene: TRBV12-3/TRBV12-4; clone size: once; J gene: TRBJ1-3; D gene: NA; CDR3 protein: CASSTGSGNTIYF; CDR3 DNA: TGTGCCAGCTCCACAGGGTCTGGAAACACCATATATTTT
V gene: TRBV27; clone size: NA; J gene: TRBJ2-7; D gene: TRBD1; CDR3 protein: CASSLWVGTGVSYEQYF; CDR3 DNA: TGTGCCAGCAGTTTATGGGTAGGGACAGGGGTCTCCTACGAGCAGTACTTC
V gene: TRBV4-3; clone size: NA; J gene: TRBJ2-1; D gene: TRBD2; CDR3 protein: CASSQGPGLAAPSSYNEQFF; CDR3 DNA: TGCGCCAGCAGCCAAGGGCCGGGACTAGCGGCCCCGAGCTCCTACAATGAGCAGTTCTTC
V gene: TRBV7-9; clone size: few; J gene: TRBJ2-5; D gene: NA; CDR3 protein: CASSWDMVGETQYF; CDR3 DNA: TGTGCCAGCAGCTGGGACATGGTGGGGGAGACCCAGTACTTC
V gene: TRBV15; clone size: NA; J gene: TRBJ1-6; D gene: NA; CDR3 protein: CATSQTGLVNSPLHF; CDR3 DNA: TGTGCCACCAGTCAGACGGGACTAGTTAATTCACCCCTCCACTTT
V gene: TRBV27; clone size: once; J gene: TRBJ1-2; D gene: TRBD1; CDR3 protein: CASSHGTEFNYGYTF; CDR3 DNA: TGTGCCAGCAGTCACGGGACAGAATTTAACTATGGCTACACCTTC
V gene: TRBV5-7; clone size: NA; J gene: TRBJ1-2; D gene: NA; CDR3 protein: CASSQNYGYTF; CDR3 DNA: TGTGCCAGCAGCCAAAACTATGGCTACACCTTC
V gene: TRBV6-5; clone size: NA; J gene: TRBJ1-2; D gene: NA; CDR3 protein: CASSYGAGSYGYTF; CDR3 DNA: TGTGCCAGCAGTTATGGTGCAGGCTCCTATGGCTACACCTTC
V gene: TRBV5-6; clone size: NA; J gene: TRBJ2-3; D gene: TRBD2; CDR3 protein: CASSLGLAGSLADTQYF; CDR3 DNA: TGTGCCAGCAGCTTGGGACTAGCGGGATCCCTGGCAGATACGCAGTATTTT
V gene: TRBV11-2; clone size: NA; J gene: TRBJ2-7; D gene: NA; CDR3 protein: CASSLGDFPAQQYF; CDR3 DNA: TGTGCCAGCAGCTTAGGGGACTTCCCCGCGCAGCAGTACTTC
V gene: TRBV5-1; clone size: few; J gene: TRBJ2-5; D gene: NA; CDR3 protein: CASSLVRETQYF; CDR3 DNA: TGCGCCAGCAGCTTGGTCAGGGAGACCCAGTACTTC
V gene: TRBV24-1; clone size: NA; J gene: TRBJ1-5; D gene: NA; CDR3 protein: CATSAQASNQPQHF; CDR3 DNA: TGTGCCACCAGTGCACAGGCGAGCAATCAGCCCCAGCATTTT
V gene: TRBV7-9; clone size: few; J gene: TRBJ1-3; D gene: NA; CDR3 protein: CASTVRENTIYF; CDR3 DNA: TGTGCCAGCACCGTAAGAGAAAACACCATATATTTT
V gene: TRBV10-3; clone size: NA; J gene: TRBJ2-7; D gene: TRBD2; CDR3 protein: CAISELTSGRYREQYF; CDR3 DNA: TGTGCCATCAGTGAACTGACTAGCGGGAGGTACCGCGAGCAGTACTTC
V gene: TRBV5-4; clone size: NA; J gene: TRBJ1-2; D gene: TRBD1; CDR3 protein: CASSKTGGSYGYTF; CDR3 DNA: TGTGCCAGCAGCAAGACAGGGGGCTCTTATGGCTACACCTTC
V gene: TRBV19; clone size: once; J gene: TRBJ2-3; D gene: TRBD2; CDR3 protein: CASRAGGNTDTQYF; CDR3 DNA: TGTGCCAGTAGAGCGGGAGGGAACACAGATACGCAGTATTTT
V gene: TRBV6-5; clone size: once; J gene: TRBJ2-5; D gene: TRBD2; CDR3 protein: CASSSNSGTQETQYF; CDR3 DNA: TGTGCCAGCAGTTCGAATAGCGGGACTCAAGAGACCCAGTACTTC
V gene: TRBV7-9; clone size: NA; J gene: TRBJ2-5; D gene: NA; CDR3 protein: CASSLSSQLETQYF; CDR3 DNA: TGTGCCAGCAGCTTATCTAGCCAGTTGGAGACCCAGTACTTC
V gene: TRBV11-3; clone size: NA; J gene: TRBJ2-3; D gene: TRBD2; CDR3 protein: CASSIGLAGGGDTQYF; CDR3 DNA: TGTGCCAGCAGCATCGGACTAGCGGGAGGAGGAGATACGCAGTATTTT
V gene: TRBV6-4; clone size: NA; J gene: TRBJ2-7; D gene: TRBD1; CDR3 protein: CARGQTSYEQYF; CDR3 DNA: TGTGCCAGGGGACAGACCTCCTACGAGCAGTACTTC
V gene: TRBV6-5; clone size: NA; J gene: TRBJ1-2; D gene: NA; CDR3 protein: CASSPGVDYTF; CDR3 DNA: TGTGCCAGCAGTCCCGGGGTGGATTACACCTTC
V gene: TRBV19; clone size: NA; J gene: TRBJ2-7; D gene: TRBD1; CDR3 protein: CASSIQVSFGTGSYEQYF; CDR3 DNA: TGTGCCAGTAGTATCCAGGTTTCGTTCGGGACAGGGTCTTACGAGCAGTACTTC
V gene: TRBV7-3; clone size: NA; J gene: TRBJ2-5; D gene: NA; CDR3 protein: CASSLFGGTQYF; CDR3 DNA: TGTGCCAGCAGCTTATTTGGAGGGACCCAGTACTTC
V gene: TRBV7-6; clone size: NA; J gene: TRBJ1-3; D gene: TRBD1; CDR3 protein: CASSSYRDSSGNTIYF; CDR3 DNA: TGTGCCAGCAGCTCCTACCGGGACAGCTCTGGAAACACCATATATTTT
V gene: TRBV21-1; clone size: NA; J gene: TRBJ2-2; D gene: NA; CDR3 protein: CASSKSSANSMNTGELFF; CDR3 DNA: TGTGCCAGCAGCAAAAGTAGTGCGAACAGTATGAACACCGGGGAGCTGTTTTTT
V gene: TRBV15; clone size: NA; J gene: TRBJ2-1; D gene: NA; CDR3 protein: CATSRVGSRKQFF; CDR3 DNA: TGTGCCACCAGCAGAGTGGGCTCCCGAAAGCAGTTCTTC
V gene: TRBV2; clone size: NA; J gene: TRBJ1-1; D gene: NA; CDR3 protein: CASIRAGNTEAFF; CDR3 DNA: TGTGCCAGCATACGGGCGGGAAACACTGAAGCTTTCTTT
V gene: TRBV28; clone size: NA; J gene: TRBJ1-1; D gene: TRBD1; CDR3 protein: CASRNTGERNTEAFF; CDR3 DNA: TGTGCCAGCAGGAACACAGGGGAAAGGAACACTGAAGCTTTCTTT
V gene: TRBV3-1/TRBV3-2; clone size: NA; J gene: TRBJ1-3; D gene: NA; CDR3 protein: CASSPQGSGAGNTIYF; CDR3 DNA: TGTGCCAGCAGCCCTCAGGGGAGCGGGGCCGGAAACACCATATATTTT
V gene: TRBV19; clone size: NA; J gene: TRBJ1-1; D gene: NA; CDR3 protein: CASNYLGGGAEAFF; CDR3 DNA: TGTGCCAGTAACTATTTAGGGGGAGGGGCTGAAGCTTTCTTT
V gene: TRBV9; clone size: few; J gene: TRBJ2-7; D gene: NA; CDR3 protein: CASSVGTGFYEQYF; CDR3 DNA: TGTGCCAGCAGCGTAGGAACAGGGTTCTACGAGCAGTACTTC
V gene: TRBV11-3; clone size: NA; J gene: TRBJ2-7; D gene: TRBD2; CDR3 protein: CASSPGEGLTGEQYF; CDR3 DNA: TGTGCCAGCAGCCCCGGGGAGGGACTAACGGGGGAGCAGTACTTC